The entry below gives a single T cell receptor beta chain sequence along with its context. The antigen remains undetermined. The data originate from a study of early T cells in non-severe SARS-CoV-2 infection. Study-wide background: The input, bulk RNA from unsorted whole blood, was sequenced, and chains were unpaired.

Broader study findings: There was a bias toward anti-spike CD8 responses in VDJdb matching, which missed private and CD4 specificities.

With 7 bases clipped from V and 3 bases from J, the junction kept 10 bases outside the gene matches. Per germline, CDR1 SGHTA and CDR2 FQGNSA. This CDR3 is 15 amino acids long. Attached unique molecular identifiers marked individual cDNA molecules. TCRdb re-analysed the 5' RACE reads in MiXCR, keeping a single row per CDR3 protein. The table has some 22,000 distinct CDR3 sequences, under 5% seen once. The rearrangement joins TRBV7-2 to TRBJ2-3; 7 positions agree with TRBD2. The TCR comes from an adult who was a healthcare worker with PCR-confirmed SARS-CoV-2 infection or an uninfected control (not recorded which). The sequencing input was whole blood. The CDR3 nucleotides read TGTGCCAGCACCCTTGAGAGCGGGGCGACAGATACGCAGTATTTT. It translates to CASTLESGATDTQYF.